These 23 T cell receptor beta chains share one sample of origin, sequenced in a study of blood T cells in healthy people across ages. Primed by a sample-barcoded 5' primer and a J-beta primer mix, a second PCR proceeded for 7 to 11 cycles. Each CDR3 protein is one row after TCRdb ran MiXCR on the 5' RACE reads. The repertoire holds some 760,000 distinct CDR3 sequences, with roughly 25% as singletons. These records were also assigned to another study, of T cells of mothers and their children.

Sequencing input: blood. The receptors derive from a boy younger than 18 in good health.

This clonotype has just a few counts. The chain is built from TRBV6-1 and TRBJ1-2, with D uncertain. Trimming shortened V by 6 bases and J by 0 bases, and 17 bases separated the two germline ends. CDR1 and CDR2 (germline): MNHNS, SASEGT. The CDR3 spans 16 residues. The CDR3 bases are TGTGCCAGCAGCAGCCGCCTATTACTAGCTAACTATGGCTACACCTTC. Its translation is CASSSRLLLANYGYTF.

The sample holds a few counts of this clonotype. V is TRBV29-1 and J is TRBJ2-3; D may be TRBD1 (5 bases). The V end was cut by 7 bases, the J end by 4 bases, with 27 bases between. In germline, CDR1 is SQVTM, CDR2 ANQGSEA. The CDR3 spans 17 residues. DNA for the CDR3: TGCAGCGCTGGTCCCGGTGGGGCAGAATGGACCGCAGATACGCAGTATTTT. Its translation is CSAGPGGAEWTADTQYF.

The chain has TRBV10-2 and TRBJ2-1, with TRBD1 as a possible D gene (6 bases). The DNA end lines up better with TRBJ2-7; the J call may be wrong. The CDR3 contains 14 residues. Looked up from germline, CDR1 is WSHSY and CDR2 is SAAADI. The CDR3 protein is CASSGPGTNYEQYF. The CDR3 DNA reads TGCGCCAGCAGTGGGCCCGGGACAAACTACGAGCAGTACTTC.

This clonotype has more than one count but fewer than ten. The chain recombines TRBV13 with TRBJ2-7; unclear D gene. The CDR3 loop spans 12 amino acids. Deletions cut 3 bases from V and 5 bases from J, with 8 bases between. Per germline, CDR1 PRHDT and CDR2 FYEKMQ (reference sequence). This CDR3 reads CASSLIGNEQYF. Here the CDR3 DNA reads TGTGCCAGCAGCTTGATTGGGAACGAGCAGTACTTC. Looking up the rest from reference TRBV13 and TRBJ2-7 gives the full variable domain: AAGVIQSPRHLIKEKRETATLKCYPIPRHDTVYWYQQGPGQDPQFLISFYEKMQSDKGSIPDRFSAQQFSDYHSELNMSSLELGDSALYFCASSLIGNEQYFGPGTRLTVT.

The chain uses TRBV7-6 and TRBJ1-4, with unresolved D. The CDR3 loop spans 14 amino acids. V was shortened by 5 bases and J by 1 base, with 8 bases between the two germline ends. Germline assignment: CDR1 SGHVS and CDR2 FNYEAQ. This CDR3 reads CASSVEGTNEKLFF. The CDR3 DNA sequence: TGTGCCAGCAGCGTGGAGGGAACTAATGAAAAACTGTTTTTT.

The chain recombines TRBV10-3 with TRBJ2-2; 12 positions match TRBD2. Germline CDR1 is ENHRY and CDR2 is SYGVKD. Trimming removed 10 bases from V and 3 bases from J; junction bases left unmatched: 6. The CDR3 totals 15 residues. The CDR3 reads CATRTSGTYTGELFF. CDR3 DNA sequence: TGTGCCACCCGGACTAGCGGGACATACACCGGGGAGCTGTTTTTT.

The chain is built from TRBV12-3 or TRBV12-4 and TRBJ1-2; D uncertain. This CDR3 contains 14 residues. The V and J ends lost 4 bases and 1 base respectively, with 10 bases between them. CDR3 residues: CASSYGLINYGYTF. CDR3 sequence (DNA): TGTGCCAGCAGTTACGGACTGATTAACTATGGCTACACCTTC.

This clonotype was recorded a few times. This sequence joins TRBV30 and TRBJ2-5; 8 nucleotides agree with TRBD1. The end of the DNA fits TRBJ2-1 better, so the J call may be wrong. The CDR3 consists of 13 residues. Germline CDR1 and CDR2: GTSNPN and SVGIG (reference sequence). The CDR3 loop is CACRDRYDNEQFF. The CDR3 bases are TGTGCCTGTCGGGACAGGTACGACAATGAGCAGTTCTTC.

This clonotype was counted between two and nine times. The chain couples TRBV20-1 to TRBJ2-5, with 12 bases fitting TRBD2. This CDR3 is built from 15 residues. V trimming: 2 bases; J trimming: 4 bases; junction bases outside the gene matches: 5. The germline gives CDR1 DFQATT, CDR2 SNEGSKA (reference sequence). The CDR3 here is CSARPSGRVGETQYF. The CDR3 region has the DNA TGCAGTGCTAGACCTAGCGGGAGGGTAGGAGAGACCCAGTACTTC.

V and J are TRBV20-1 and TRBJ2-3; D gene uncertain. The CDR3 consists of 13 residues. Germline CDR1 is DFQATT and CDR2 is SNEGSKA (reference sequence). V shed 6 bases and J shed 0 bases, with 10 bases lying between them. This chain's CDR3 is CSAHWTSTDTQYF. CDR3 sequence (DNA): TGCAGTGCCCACTGGACCAGCACAGATACGCAGTATTTT.

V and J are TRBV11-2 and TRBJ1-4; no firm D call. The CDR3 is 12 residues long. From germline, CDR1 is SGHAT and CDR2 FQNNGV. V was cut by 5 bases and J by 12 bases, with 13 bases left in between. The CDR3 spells CASSGSGVELFF. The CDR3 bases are TGTGCCAGCAGCGGGTCGGGTGTGGAACTGTTTTTT.

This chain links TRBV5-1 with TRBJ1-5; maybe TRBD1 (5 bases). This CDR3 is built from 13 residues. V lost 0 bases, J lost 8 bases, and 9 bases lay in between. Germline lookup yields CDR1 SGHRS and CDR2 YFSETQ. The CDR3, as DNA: TGCGCCAGCAGCTTGGGGGGCGGGGAGCCCCAGCATTTT. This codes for CASSLGGGEPQHF.

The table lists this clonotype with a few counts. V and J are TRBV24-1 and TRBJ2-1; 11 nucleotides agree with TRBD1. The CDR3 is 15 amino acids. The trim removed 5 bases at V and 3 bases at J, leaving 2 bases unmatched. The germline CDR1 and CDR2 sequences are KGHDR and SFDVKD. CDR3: CATSAGTGGYNEQFF. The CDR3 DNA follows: TGTGCCACCAGTGCCGGGACAGGGGGCTACAATGAGCAGTTCTTC.

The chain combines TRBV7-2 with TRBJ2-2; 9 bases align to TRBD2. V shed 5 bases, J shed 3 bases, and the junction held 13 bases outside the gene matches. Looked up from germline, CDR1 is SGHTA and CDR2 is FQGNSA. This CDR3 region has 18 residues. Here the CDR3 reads CASSPRIGGRDYTGELFF. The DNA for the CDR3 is TGTGCCAGCAGCCCCCGGATAGGCGGGAGGGACTACACCGGGGAGCTGTTTTTT.

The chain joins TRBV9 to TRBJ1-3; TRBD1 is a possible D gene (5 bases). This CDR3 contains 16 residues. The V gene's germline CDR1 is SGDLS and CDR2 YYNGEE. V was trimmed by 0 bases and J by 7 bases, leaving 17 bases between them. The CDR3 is CASSVGSWGSGNTIYF. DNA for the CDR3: TGTGCCAGCAGCGTAGGGAGTTGGGGCAGCGGTAACACCATATATTTT.

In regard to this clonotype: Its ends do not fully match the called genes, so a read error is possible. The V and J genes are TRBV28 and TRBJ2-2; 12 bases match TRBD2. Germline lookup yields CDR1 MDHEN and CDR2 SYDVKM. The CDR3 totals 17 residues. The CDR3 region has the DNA TGTGCCAGCAGTTCTAGCGGGGGGGCCTCGGACACCGGGGAGCCGTTTTTT. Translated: CASSSSGGASDTGEPFF.

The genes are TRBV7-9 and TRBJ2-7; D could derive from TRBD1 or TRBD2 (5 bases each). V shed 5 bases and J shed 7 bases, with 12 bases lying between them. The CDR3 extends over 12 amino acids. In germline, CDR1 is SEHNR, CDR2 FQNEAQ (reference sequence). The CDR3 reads CASSGDPGEQYF. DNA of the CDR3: TGTGCCAGCAGCGGGGACCCGGGTGAGCAGTACTTC. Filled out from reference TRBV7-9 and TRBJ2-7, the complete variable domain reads DTGVSQNPRHKITKRGQNVTFRCDPISEHNRLYWYRQTLGQGPEFLTYFQNEAQLEKSRLLSDRFSAERPKGSFSTLEIQRTEQGDSAMYLCASSGDPGEQYFGPGTRLTVT.

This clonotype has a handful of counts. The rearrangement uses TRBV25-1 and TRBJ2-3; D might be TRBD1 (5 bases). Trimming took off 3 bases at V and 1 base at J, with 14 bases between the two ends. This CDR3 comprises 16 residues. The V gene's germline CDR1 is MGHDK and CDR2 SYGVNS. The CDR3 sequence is CASSDKQDLGTDTQYF. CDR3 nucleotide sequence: TGTGCCAGCAGTGACAAACAGGATCTCGGCACAGATACGCAGTATTTT.

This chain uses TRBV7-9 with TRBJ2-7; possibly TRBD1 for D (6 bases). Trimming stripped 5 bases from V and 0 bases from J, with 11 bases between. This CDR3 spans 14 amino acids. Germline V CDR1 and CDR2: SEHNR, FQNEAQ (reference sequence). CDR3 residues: CASSETGNSYEQYF. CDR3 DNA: TGTGCCAGCAGCGAAACAGGGAACTCCTACGAGCAGTACTTC.

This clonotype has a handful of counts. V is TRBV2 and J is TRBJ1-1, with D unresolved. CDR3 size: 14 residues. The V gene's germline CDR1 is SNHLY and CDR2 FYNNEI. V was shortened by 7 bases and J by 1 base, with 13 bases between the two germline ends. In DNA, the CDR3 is TGTGCCAGCAACGTATTTAAGGGGAACACTGAAGCTTTCTTT. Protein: CASNVFKGNTEAFF.

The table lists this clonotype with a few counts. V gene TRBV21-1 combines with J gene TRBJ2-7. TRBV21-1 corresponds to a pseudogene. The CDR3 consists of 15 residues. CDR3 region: CASSKEGEPAYEQYF. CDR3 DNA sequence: TGTGCCAGCAGCAAAGAAGGAGAACCTGCCTACGAGCAGTACTTC.

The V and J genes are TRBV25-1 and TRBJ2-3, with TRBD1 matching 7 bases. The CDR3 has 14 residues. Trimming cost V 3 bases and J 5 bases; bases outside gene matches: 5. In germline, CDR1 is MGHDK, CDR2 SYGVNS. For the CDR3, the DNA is TGTGCCAGCAGTGACAGGGGGAAGGGAGATACGCAGTATTTT. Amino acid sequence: CASSDRGKGDTQYF.

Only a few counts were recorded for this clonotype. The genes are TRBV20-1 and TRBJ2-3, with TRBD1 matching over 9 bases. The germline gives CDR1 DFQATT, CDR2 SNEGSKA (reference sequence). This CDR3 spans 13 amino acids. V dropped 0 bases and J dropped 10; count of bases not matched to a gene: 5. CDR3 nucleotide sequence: TGCAGTGCTAGAGATTCGACAGGGGGTTCGCAGTATTTT. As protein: CSARDSTGGSQYF.